Listed below are T cell receptor beta chains from one sample, sequenced in a study of neurological immune-mediated disorders. Each CDR3 protein is one row after TCRdb ran MiXCR on the 5' RACE reads. Here the sample spans more than 35,000 distinct CDR3 sequences, just under 6.5% being singletons. The sample consisted of CD4+ T cells from blood. The receptors were gathered from a woman between 35 and 50 years old in good health. Both conserved end residues are part of each CDR3. Fields, in order: clone size, D gene, J gene, V gene, CDR3 protein, CDR3 DNA. D genes are given only for firm matches. Size values are once, few and many counts, or a class for expanded clones, and some rows have none.

many	TRBD2	TRBJ2-1	TRBV29-1	CSVAGLAGRYNEQFF	TGCAGCGTAGCCGGACTAGCGGGGCGATACAATGAGCAGTTCTTC
many	TRBD1	TRBJ1-5	TRBV7-2	CASSLQGGVNQPQHF	TGTGCCAGCAGCTTACAGGGGGGGGTCAATCAGCCCCAGCATTTT
many	-	TRBJ2-2	TRBV20-1	CSAAGWNANTGELFF	TGCAGTGCCGCGGGTTGGAATGCGAACACCGGGGAGCTGTTTTTT
many	TRBD2	TRBJ2-1	TRBV6-7	CASSLTSGTYNEQFF	TGTGCCAGCAGTTTGACTAGCGGGACCTACAATGAGCAGTTCTTC
many	-	TRBJ1-2	TRBV29-1	CSVGTVAYGYTF	TGCAGCGTTGGAACAGTCGCCTATGGCTACACCTTC
many	-	TRBJ2-1	TRBV6-5	CASSYSTPSFNEQFF	TGTGCCAGCAGTTACTCGACGCCTAGTTTCAATGAGCAGTTCTTC
many	-	TRBJ2-1	TRBV6-4	CASSDEAWSEQFF	TGTGCCAGCAGTGACGAAGCCTGGAGTGAGCAGTTCTTC
many	TRBD2	TRBJ2-3	TRBV5-5	CASSILSGSLTDTQYF	TGTGCCAGCAGCATACTTAGCGGGTCTCTCACAGATACGCAGTATTTT
many	-	TRBJ2-7	TRBV28	CASTPGPVGYEQYF	TGTGCCAGCACCCCGGGCCCGGTCGGCTACGAGCAGTACTTC
many	-	TRBJ2-2	TRBV2	CASSEGRWTGELFF	TGTGCCAGCAGTGAAGGGCGCTGGACCGGGGAGCTGTTTTTT
many	TRBD1	TRBJ2-6	TRBV5-7	CASSYRDRVGSGANVLTF	TGTGCCAGCAGTTACCGAGACAGGGTTGGCTCTGGGGCCAACGTCCTGACTTTC
many	TRBD1	TRBJ2-7	TRBV20-1	CSASRGGLYEQYF	TGCAGTGCGTCGAGAGGGGGCTTGTACGAGCAGTACTTC
many	-	TRBJ2-5	TRBV29-1	CSVLGDNQETQYF	TGCAGCGTCCTAGGGGACAACCAAGAGACCCAGTACTTC
many	TRBD2	TRBJ2-7	TRBV7-6	CASSLERASGSVEQYF	TGTGCCAGCAGCTTAGAGAGGGCTAGCGGGAGTGTCGAGCAGTACTTC
once	-	TRBJ2-7	TRBV6-2/TRBV6-3	CASSYSGSGAYEQYF	TGTGCCAGCAGTTATTCCGGATCCGGGGCCTACGAGCAGTACTTC
many	-	TRBJ2-1	TRBV7-8	CASSVPDLTQFF	TGTGCCAGCAGCGTTCCCGACCTTACGCAGTTCTTC
many	TRBD1	TRBJ2-7	TRBV15	CATRSDRGLYEQYF	TGTGCCACCAGATCCGACAGGGGGCTCTACGAGCAGTACTTC
many	-	TRBJ2-7	TRBV4-3	CASSHIRAGALGEQYF	TGCGCCAGCAGCCATATAAGGGCGGGTGCTCTGGGCGAGCAGTACTTC
many	TRBD2	TRBJ2-7	TRBV20-1	CSALRDYPREQYF	TGCAGTGCTCTAAGGGACTACCCTCGGGAGCAGTACTTC
many	TRBD2	TRBJ2-2	TRBV12-3/TRBV12-4	CASSLAGTNTGELFF	TGTGCCAGCAGCCTAGCGGGGACGAACACCGGGGAGCTGTTTTTT
many	-	TRBJ2-1	TRBV11-2	CASSPERRPDNEQFF	TGTGCCAGCAGTCCTGAGCGGAGGCCGGACAATGAGCAGTTCTTC
many	-	TRBJ2-7	TRBV9	CASSVDPDTYEQYF	TGTGCCAGCAGCGTAGACCCAGATACCTACGAGCAGTACTTC
many	TRBD1	TRBJ2-5	TRBV7-2	CASSWDREETQYF	TGTGCCAGCAGCTGGGACAGAGAAGAGACCCAGTACTTC
many	-	TRBJ1-2	TRBV7-2	CASSLGPDYGYTF	TGTGCCAGCAGCTTAGGACCGGACTATGGCTACACCTTC
many	-	TRBJ2-7	TRBV6-6	CASSWTGEQYF	TGTGCCAGCAGTTGGACCGGGGAGCAGTACTTC
many	-	TRBJ2-3	TRBV7-3	CASSTSLDTQYF	TGTGCCAGCAGCACCTCCTTGGATACGCAGTATTTT
many	-	TRBJ1-2	TRBV12-3/TRBV12-4	CASSLKLRGGYTF	TGTGCCAGCAGTTTAAAGTTGCGCGGTGGCTACACCTTC
many	TRBD1	TRBJ2-7	TRBV28	CASARPQGNGYEQYF	TGTGCCAGCGCTCGCCCACAGGGGAATGGCTACGAGCAGTACTTC
many	TRBD1	TRBJ1-5	TRBV10-3	CAISPGQGQPQHF	TGTGCCATCAGTCCCGGACAGGGTCAGCCCCAGCATTTT
many	TRBD2	TRBJ2-1	TRBV28	CASSRSGSNRNEQFF	TGTGCCAGCAGTCGGAGCGGGAGTAATCGGAATGAGCAGTTCTTC
many	TRBD1	TRBJ2-7	TRBV5-1	CASSLGTGGISYEQYF	TGCGCCAGCAGCCTTGGGACAGGGGGAATCTCCTACGAGCAGTACTTC
many	-	TRBJ2-1	TRBV20-1	CSATRDSSNEQFF	TGCAGTGCAACTAGGGATTCCTCCAATGAGCAGTTCTTC
many	-	TRBJ2-7	TRBV10-3	CAISERDLNYEQYF	TGTGCCATCAGTGAGAGGGACCTGAACTACGAGCAGTACTTC
many	-	TRBJ2-1	TRBV14	CASSQELASNEQFF	TGTGCCAGCAGCCAAGAGTTAGCTAGCAATGAGCAGTTCTTC
-	-	TRBJ2-7	TRBV28	CASRYSNSYEQYF	TGTGCCAGTCGCTACTCAAACTCCTACGAGCAGTACTTC
many	-	TRBJ2-7	TRBV3-1	CASSQQGGYEQYF	TGTGCCAGCAGCCAACAGGGGGGTTACGAGCAGTACTTC
many	TRBD1	TRBJ2-7	TRBV5-1	CASSSGTGPSYEQYF	TGCGCCAGCAGCTCGGGGACAGGCCCTTCCTACGAGCAGTACTTC
many	-	TRBJ1-1	TRBV5-1	CASSLKIVNTEAFF	TGCGCCAGCAGCTTGAAGATCGTGAACACTGAAGCTTTCTTT
many	-	TRBJ2-7	TRBV6-5	CASSYPSSKGEQYF	TGTGCCAGCAGTTACCCCTCGTCTAAAGGGGAGCAGTACTTC
many	-	TRBJ1-2	TRBV12-3/TRBV12-4	CASSLGYGYTF	TGTGCCAGCAGCTTAGGTTATGGCTACACCTTC
many	TRBD2	TRBJ2-1	TRBV28	CASSLTSARYNEQFF	TGTGCCAGCAGTTTAACTAGCGCGCGATACAATGAGCAGTTCTTC
many	TRBD2	TRBJ2-3	TRBV14	CASSPGLAASTDTQYF	TGTGCCAGCAGTCCTGGACTAGCAGCTAGCACAGATACGCAGTATTTT
many	-	TRBJ2-3	TRBV5-1	CASNRGGNTDTQYF	TGCGCCAGCAACCGGGGCGGAAACACAGATACGCAGTATTTT
many	TRBD2	TRBJ2-1	TRBV20-1	CSARAGLAGAGINEQFF	TGCAGTGCTAGAGCCGGATTAGCGGGAGCGGGGATTAATGAGCAGTTCTTC